These 22 T cell receptor beta chains originate from one sample sequenced in a study of spatial heterogeneity in lung cancer. TCRdb analysed the 5' RACE reads with MiXCR anew, one entry per CDR3 protein. The sample lists about 95,000 distinct CDR3 sequences, roughly 8.7% seen once, with around 7% in the top ten. As to time point: sample taken at primary tumor resection. Without sorting, whole RNA was sequenced from tumor, nontumor lung or frozen PBMC. The material was PBMCs, obtained at surgery. These TCRs come from a male donor with early-stage non-small cell lung cancer.

The table lists this clonotype with a few counts. The chain couples TRBV7-3 to TRBJ2-5; no reliable D call. CDR1 SGHTA and CDR2 FQGTGA come from the germline V gene. V was cut by 5 bases and J by 1 base, with 17 bases left in between. The CDR3 has 16 residues. CDR3 amino acids: CASSPPPGIPQETQYF. CDR3 nucleotide sequence: TGTGCCAGCAGCCCCCCCCCTGGGATTCCCCAAGAGACCCAGTACTTC.

This chain connects TRBV23-1 to TRBJ1-3; 10 positions agree with TRBD1. TRBV23-1 is filed as an ORF, its function uncertain. With 7 bases clipped from V and 2 bases from J, the junction kept 14 bases outside the gene matches. CDR3 length: 18 residues. For the CDR3, the DNA is TGCGCCAGCATCGGCCGGGACAGGGGCGTTGAGACTGGAAACACCATATATTTT. Protein: CASIGRDRGVETGNTIYF.

The V gene is TRBV7-2, the J gene TRBJ2-2; 9 bases are a match to TRBD1. From germline, CDR1 is SGHTA and CDR2 FQGNSA. The CDR3 loop spans 14 amino acids. Trimming cost V 4 bases and J 7 bases; bases outside gene matches: 4. As DNA, the CDR3 is TGTGCCAGCAGCTCACAGGGGGCCGGCGGGGAGCTGTTTTTT. Translating gives CASSSQGAGGELFF.

This clonotype was detected many times. The J gene is TRBJ2-7, the V gene TRBV6-1; TRBD1 matches 9 bases. V was clipped by 8 bases and J by 3 bases; unmatched bases: 5. This CDR3 is 13 amino acids long. Germline values: CDR1 MNHNS, CDR2 SASEGT. CDR3 amino acids: CASGTGGGYEQYF. CDR3 nucleotides: TGTGCCAGCGGTACAGGGGGCGGCTACGAGCAGTACTTC.

Only a few counts were recorded for this clonotype. The genes are TRBV7-9 and TRBJ2-3, with 8 nucleotides matching TRBD1. The V segment lost 3 bases and the J segment 8 bases; nucleotides outside the gene matches: 10. This CDR3 region has 15 residues. Germline V gene data show CDR1 as SEHNR and CDR2 as FQNEAQ (reference sequence). CDR3 sequence: CASSFSQGGSGTQYF. The DNA for the CDR3 is TGTGCCAGCAGCTTTTCACAGGGGGGTAGCGGTACGCAGTATTTT.

The CDR3 nucleotides are TGTGCCAGCAGCTTAGTACCGGGGACAGATACGCAGTATTTT. This translates into CASSLVPGTDTQYF. V and J are TRBV7-2 and TRBJ2-3; perhaps TRBD2 as D (5 bases). Germline CDR1 and CDR2: SGHTA and FQGNSA. The CDR3 totals 14 residues. V was pared by 1 base and J by 3 bases, with 8 bases between. Combining the CDR3 with reference TRBV7-2 and TRBJ2-3 gives the whole variable domain GAGVSQSPSNKVTEKGKDVELRCDPISGHTALYWYRQSLGQGLEFLIYFQGNSAPDKSGLPSDRFSAERTGGSVSTLTIQRTQQEDSAVYLCASSLVPGTDTQYFGPGTRLTVL.

The chain uses TRBV25-1 and TRBJ2-5; D call uncertain. The CDR3 contains 13 residues. CDR1 is MGHDK, CDR2 SYGVNS, per germline. V gave up 3 bases and J gave up 5 bases, with 10 bases separating them. The CDR3, as DNA: TGTGCCAGCAGTGATCGCGGCGCGGAGACCCAGTACTTC. This encodes CASSDRGAETQYF.

The rearrangement uses TRBV29-1 and TRBJ2-3; D remains ambiguous. CDR1 SQVTM and CDR2 ANQGSEA come from the germline V gene. The CDR3 length is 13 residues. V lost 2 bases and J 0 bases, leaving 6 bases between the germline ends. This CDR3 reads CSVERLSTDTQYF. DNA for the CDR3: TGCAGCGTTGAAAGGTTAAGCACAGATACGCAGTATTTT.

Ten or more counts support this clonotype. The chain is built from TRBV29-1 and TRBJ2-5, with D possibly matching TRBD1 (6 bases). The germline V gene encodes CDR1 SQVTM and CDR2 ANQGSEA. The CDR3 is made up of 14 amino acids. V was shortened by 8 bases and J by 2 bases, with 18 bases between the two germline ends. CDR3 residues: CSPPGVTGQETQYF. In DNA, the CDR3 is TGCAGCCCCCCAGGAGTGACAGGTCAAGAGACCCAGTACTTC.

There are many counts of this clonotype. This sequence joins TRBV20-1 and TRBJ2-7, with 8 bases lining up with TRBD1. V lost 4 bases to trimming and J lost 6 bases; unmatched junction nucleotides: 8. The CDR3 has 13 amino acids. Germline V gene sequence: CDR1 DFQATT, CDR2 SNEGSKA (reference sequence). The CDR3 bases are TGCAGTGCTATAGACAGGGGTCGAGCCGAGCAGTACTTC. As protein: CSAIDRGRAEQYF.

There are many counts of this clonotype. The chain has TRBV10-1 and TRBJ2-4, with D maybe TRBD2 (6 bases). The CDR3 sequence is 15 residues long. V was clipped by 3 bases and J by 3 bases, with 12 bases between them. Germline V gene sequence: CDR1 WNHNN, CDR2 SYGVQD (reference sequence). The CDR3 nucleotides read TGCGCCAGCAGTGACGGAGGGTCAGGCAAAAACATTCAGTACTTC. It is translated as CASSDGGSGKNIQYF.

This clonotype has ten or more counts. V and J are TRBV19 and TRBJ1-5; 7 nucleotides line up with TRBD1. CDR1 is LNHDA and CDR2 is SQIVND in the germline V gene (reference sequence). The CDR3 length is 15 residues. With 6 bases clipped from V and 9 bases from J, the junction kept 14 bases outside the gene matches. CDR3 in amino acids: CASSDGTVAASPQHF. The CDR3 DNA sequence: TGTGCCAGTAGCGATGGGACAGTCGCAGCGTCGCCCCAGCATTTT.

This clonotype was seen at least ten times. This sequence joins TRBV5-4 and TRBJ2-7; 9 bases fit TRBD2. The V gene's germline CDR1 is SGHNT and CDR2 YYREEE (reference sequence). CDR3 length: 18 residues. Trimming took 4 bases from V and 5 from J; bases not matched to a gene: 19. The CDR3 here is CASSPGRGLAFPLDEQYF. As DNA, the CDR3 is TGTGCCAGCAGCCCCGGTAGGGGACTAGCCTTTCCCTTGGACGAGCAGTACTTC.

There are a few counts of this clonotype. The chain employs TRBV29-1 and TRBJ2-5, with D possibly being TRBD1 (6 bases). This CDR3 contains 12 residues. Trimming stripped 7 bases from V and 4 bases from J, with 13 bases between. In germline, CDR1 is SQVTM, CDR2 ANQGSEA. CDR3 nucleotide sequence: TGCAGCGCCCTACAGGGTAGAGAGACCCAGTACTTC. Its translation: CSALQGRETQYF. Based on the CDR3 plus reference TRBV29-1 and TRBJ2-5, the full variable domain is SAVISQKPSRDICQRGTSLTIQCQVDSQVTMMFWYRQQPGQSLTLIATANQGSEATYESGFVIDKFPISRPNLTFSTLTVSNMSPEDSSIYLCSALQGRETQYFGPGTRLLVL.

This sequence joins TRBV20-1 and TRBJ1-6; perhaps TRBD1 as D (6 bases). Germline assignment: CDR1 DFQATT and CDR2 SNEGSKA (reference sequence). The CDR3 is made up of 16 amino acids. With 0 bases removed from V and 10 bases from J, the gap between germline ends came to 19 bases. The DNA of the CDR3 is TGCAGTGCTAGAGATCGAGTTTGGACAGCTGGCTCACCCCTCCACTTT. As protein: CSARDRVWTAGSPLHF.

The J gene is TRBJ2-4, the V gene TRBV5-6; D not certain. Germline V gene lookup returns CDR1 SGHDT and CDR2 YYEEEE. The CDR3 covers 13 residues. The CDR3 here is CEWPLIAKNIQYF. The CDR3 region has the DNA TGTGAATGGCCCCTGATTGCCAAAAACATTCAGTACTTC.

The table lists this clonotype with a few counts. V usage is TRBV9 and J usage is TRBJ2-5; D unclear. The CDR3 consists of 19 residues. V gave up 0 bases and J gave up 2 bases, with 23 bases separating them. Germline lookup yields CDR1 SGDLS and CDR2 YYNGEE. The CDR3 protein is CASSVEPYPSRDAQETQYF. CDR3 bases: TGTGCCAGCAGCGTAGAACCATACCCCTCACGAGACGCGCAAGAGACCCAGTACTTC.

The chain joins TRBV7-6 to TRBJ1-3, with TRBD1 identical over 7 bases. Per germline, CDR1 SGHVS and CDR2 FNYEAQ. The CDR3 consists of 17 residues. V shed 4 bases and J 0 bases; nucleotides not matched to a gene: 9. In nucleotides, the CDR3 is TGTGCCAGCAGCTCTTCGACAGGGCGCTTCTCTGGAAACACCATATATTTT. It is translated as CASSSSTGRFSGNTIYF.

CDR3 sequence: CASSLQRTGANVLTF. The DNA of the CDR3 is TGTGCCAGCAGCCTACAAAGGACCGGGGCCAACGTCCTGACTTTC. The rearrangement links TRBV7-2 to TRBJ2-6, with D hard to call. V shed 5 bases and J shed 4 bases, with 12 bases lying between them. Germline-derived CDR1 and CDR2 are SGHTA and FQGNSA. This CDR3 is 15 amino acids long.

This clonotype was detected many times. The chain links TRBV29-1 to TRBJ1-1; 7 nucleotides agree with TRBD1. J lost 4 bases, V lost 5 bases, and 7 bases had no gene match. Germline V gives CDR1 SQVTM, CDR2 ANQGSEA. This CDR3 spans 13 amino acids. CDR3 sequence reads: CSVRQGSVTEAFF. The CDR3 DNA is TGCAGCGTTCGACAGGGATCGGTCACTGAAGCTTTCTTT.

The DNA for the CDR3 is TGTGCCAGCAGCCGGGAGGGACAGGGTAATCAGCCCCAGCATTTT. It specifies CASSREGQGNQPQHF. The rearrangement joins TRBV2 to TRBJ1-5, with 9 bases identical to TRBD1. This CDR3 is built from 15 residues. V shed 6 bases and J 4 bases; nucleotides not matched to a gene: 7. The germline V gene encodes CDR1 SNHLY and CDR2 FYNNEI.

This clonotype was seen ten or more times. The chain has TRBV4-3 and TRBJ1-4, with D tentatively TRBD1 (5 bases). CDR1 is LGHNA, CDR2 YSLEER, per germline. This CDR3 region has 15 residues. The V gene lost 0 bases and the J gene lost 8 bases, with 13 bases spanning the gap. CDR3 loop: CASSQDPGGEEKLFF. The CDR3 nucleotides are TGCGCCAGCAGCCAAGATCCCGGGGGTGAAGAAAAACTGTTTTTT.